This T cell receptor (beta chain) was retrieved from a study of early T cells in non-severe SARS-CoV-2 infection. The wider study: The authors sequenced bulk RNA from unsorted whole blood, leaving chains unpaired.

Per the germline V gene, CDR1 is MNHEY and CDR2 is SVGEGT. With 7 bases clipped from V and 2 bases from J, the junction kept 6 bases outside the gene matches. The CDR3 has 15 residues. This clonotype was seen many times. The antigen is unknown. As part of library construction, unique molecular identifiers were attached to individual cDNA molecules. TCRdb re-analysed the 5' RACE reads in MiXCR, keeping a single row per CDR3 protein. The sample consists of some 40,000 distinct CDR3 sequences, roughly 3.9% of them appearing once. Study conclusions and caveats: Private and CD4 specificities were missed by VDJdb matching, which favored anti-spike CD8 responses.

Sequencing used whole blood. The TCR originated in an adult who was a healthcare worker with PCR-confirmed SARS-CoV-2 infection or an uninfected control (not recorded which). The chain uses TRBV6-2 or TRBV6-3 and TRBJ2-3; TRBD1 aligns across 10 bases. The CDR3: CASTPDRGYTDTQYF. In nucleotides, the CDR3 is TGTGCCAGCACCCCGGACAGGGGGTACACAGATACGCAGTATTTT.